The 29 T cell receptor beta chains reported below all come from one sample, sequenced in a study of OX40 agonist ivuxolimab in advanced cancers. Profiled with immunoSEQ multiplex PCR; TCRdb holds only in-frame clones, not every one. The sample holds more than 60,000 clones, about 88% seen once. This specimen consisted of CD4+ or CD8+ T cells sorted from blood, obtained in a trial of the OX40 agonist ivuxolimab. The source of these receptors is an adult with an advanced solid tumor such as melanoma, head and neck, liver or kidney cancer.

This clone was counted once. The chain recombines TRBV21-1 with TRBJ1-5; the D call in the table, TRBD1, was not verified against the DNA. TRBV21-1 corresponds to a pseudogene. The CDR3 extends over 20 amino acids. CDR3 in amino acids: CASSKARSTGGSGRGQPQHF. The CDR3 DNA sequence: TGTGCCAGCAGCAAAGCGCGTTCGACAGGGGGTTCCGGAAGGGGTCAGCCCCAGCATTTT.

This clone showed up just a few times. CDR3 amino acids: CASSLEPGGRETQYF. For the CDR3, the DNA is TGCGCCAGCAGCTTGGAGCCCGGGGGGAGGGAGACCCAGTACTTC. The chain combines TRBV5-1 with TRBJ2-5; 7 bases are shared with TRBD2. The V gene's germline CDR1 is SGHRS and CDR2 YFSETQ. The CDR3 has 15 residues. V gave up 0 bases and J gave up 5 bases; unmatched junction bases: 7.

The chain has TRBV4-2 and TRBJ2-5; 14 nucleotides agree with TRBD2. The germline V gene has CDR1 LGHNA and CDR2 YNFKEQ. CDR3 size: 21 residues. The V segment lost 4 bases and the J segment 3 bases; nucleotides outside the gene matches: 19. The CDR3 is CASSRRFALGLAGGPEETQYF. CDR3 nucleotides: TGTGCCAGCAGCCGAAGATTCGCTCTCGGACTAGCGGGAGGCCCAGAAGAGACCCAGTACTTC.

The J gene is TRBJ2-7, the V gene TRBV5-1; maybe TRBD2 (6 bases). The CDR3 spans 15 residues. CDR1 and CDR2 from the germline V gene are SGHRS and YFSETQ. V lost 4 bases and J 4 bases, leaving 18 bases between the germline ends. The CDR3 DNA is TGCGCCAGCAGCATGGGAGCAGGGACTGGGTACGAGCAGTACTTC. Amino acid sequence: CASSMGAGTGYEQYF.

The chain links TRBV27 to TRBJ2-2; tentatively, D is TRBD1 (6 bases). The CDR3 loop spans 15 amino acids. Trimming shortened V by 4 bases and J by 8 bases, and 17 bases separated the two germline ends. Germline V gene lookup returns CDR1 MNHEY and CDR2 SMNVEV (reference sequence). CDR3 nucleotides: TGTGCCAGCAGTTCCAAACAGGGTTATGATGGGGAGCTGTTTTTT. This sequence encodes CASSSKQGYDGELFF.

The genes are TRBV7-2 and TRBJ2-1; 10 positions agree with TRBD2. Trimming removed 5 bases from V and 7 bases from J; junction bases left unmatched: 8. CDR3 size: 15 residues. The V gene's germline CDR1 is SGHTA and CDR2 FQGNSA. The CDR3 region is CASSGSSGSNNEQFF. CDR3 DNA: TGTGCCAGCAGCGGCTCTAGCGGGAGTAATAATGAGCAGTTCTTC.

The chain has TRBV6-5 and TRBJ2-7, with D tentatively TRBD1 (6 bases). The CDR3 contains 15 residues. V lost 0 bases and J lost 6, with 15 bases in between. Per the germline V gene, CDR1 is MNHEY and CDR2 is SVGAGI. The CDR3 region has the DNA TGTGCCAGCAGTTACTCGATGGGACACAAAGGCGAGCAGTACTTC. Translating gives CASSYSMGHKGEQYF.

This clone was seen only once. CDR3 loop: CASSLITHQETQYF. DNA of the CDR3: TGCGCCAGCAGCTTAATAACACACCAAGAGACCCAGTACTTC. The chain employs TRBV5-1 and TRBJ2-5; D is uncertain. The ends were cut back, 2 bases at V and 0 bases at J, with 8 bases in the middle. The CDR3 is 14 residues long. Germline CDR1 is SGHRS and CDR2 is YFSETQ.

J is TRBJ2-7 and V is TRBV2, with TRBD1 as a possible D gene (5 bases). Germline V gives CDR1 SNHLY, CDR2 FYNNEI. V lost 6 bases, J lost 5 bases, and 23 bases lay in between. This CDR3 is built from 16 residues. CDR3 protein: CASSQAPVGVFDEQYF. The CDR3, as DNA: TGTGCCAGCAGCCAGGCCCCTGTAGGGGTGTTTGACGAGCAGTACTTC.

The chain links TRBV29-1 to TRBJ1-5, with D possibly matching TRBD1 (6 bases). Germline CDR1 and CDR2: SQVTM and ANQGSEA. Trimming took off 4 bases at V and 5 bases at J, with 12 bases between the two ends. The CDR3 contains 13 residues. The CDR3 spells CSVAGQPDQPQHF. CDR3 in DNA: TGCAGCGTTGCCGGACAGCCAGATCAGCCCCAGCATTTT.

The gene calls are TRBV14 and TRBJ1-4, with D hard to call. Trimming left V 5 bases short and J 7 bases short, with 8 bases between. Germline lookup yields CDR1 SGHDN and CDR2 FVKESK. This CDR3 spans 12 amino acids. In nucleotides, the CDR3 is TGTGCCAGCAGCTTAATGAGTGAAAAACTGTTTTTT. The encoded protein is CASSLMSEKLFF.

The J gene is TRBJ2-1, the V gene TRBV6-5, with TRBD2 matching over 12 bases. The CDR3 runs 13 residues. With V trimmed by 5 bases and J by 14 bases, 7 bases remained unmatched. Germline values: CDR1 MNHEY, CDR2 SVGAGI. This CDR3 reads CASSPSGRARKFF. The DNA for the CDR3 is TGTGCCAGCAGTCCTAGCGGGAGGGCCAGGAAGTTCTTC.

The chain employs TRBV29-1 and TRBJ2-3; 7 nucleotides line up with TRBD2. Germline assignment: CDR1 SQVTM and CDR2 ANQGSEA. CDR3 length: 14 amino acids. Trimming took 4 bases from V and 2 from J; bases not matched to a gene: 6. The CDR3 DNA reads as TGCAGCGTTGGGCCCAGCGGGAACACAGATACGCAGTATTTT. It yields the protein CSVGPSGNTDTQYF.

The rearrangement links TRBV11-1 to TRBJ2-1; a weak D match, TRBD2 (5 bases). Trimming removed 3 bases at V and 2 bases at J, with 11 bases between. The CDR3 is made up of 15 amino acids. Germline loops: CDR1 SGHAT, CDR2 FQDESV (reference sequence). The CDR3 sequence: CASSFRRETYNEQFF. As DNA, the CDR3 is TGTGCCAGCAGCTTCCGTCGGGAAACCTACAATGAGCAGTTCTTC.

V gene TRBV6-5 combines with J gene TRBJ2-3; maybe TRBD1 (5 bases). The V gene lost 4 bases and the J gene lost 2 bases, with 10 bases spanning the gap. Germline-derived CDR1 and CDR2 are MNHEY and SVGAGI. The CDR3 has 14 amino acids. The CDR3 DNA sequence: TGTGCCAGCAGTTCTCAGGGTCTCACAGATACGCAGTATTTT. As protein: CASSSQGLTDTQYF.

The V call is TRBV6-5, the J call TRBJ2-5; D possibly corresponds to TRBD2 (6 bases). CDR3 size: 13 residues. Per the germline V gene, CDR1 is MNHEY and CDR2 is SVGAGI. Trimming cost V 5 bases and J 5 bases, with 12 bases left between them. The CDR3 region is CASSQNREETQYF. The CDR3 bases are TGTGCCAGCAGTCAGAATCGGGAGGAGACCCAGTACTTC.

This chain connects TRBV18 to TRBJ1-1; TRBD1 aligns across 9 bases. After removal of 3 bases from V and 7 bases from J, the junction contained 6 bases not matched to a gene. Germline values: CDR1 KGHSH, CDR2 LQKENI. The CDR3 consists of 14 residues. CDR3 region: CASSPITGGHEAFF. The CDR3 DNA reads TGTGCCAGCTCACCGATAACAGGGGGCCATGAAGCTTTCTTT. The full variable domain, with the rest looked up from reference TRBV18 and TRBJ1-1, is NAGVMQNPRHLVRRRGQEARLRCSPMKGHSHVYWYRQLPEEGLKFMVYLQKENIIDESGMPKERFSAEFPKEGPSILRIQQVVRGDSAAYFCASSPITGGHEAFFGQGTRLTVV.

This clone was observed a single time. The gene calls are TRBV5-6 and TRBJ2-7; D is uncertain. Germline loops: CDR1 SGHDT, CDR2 YYEEEE. The CDR3 length is 16 residues. Trimming took off 3 bases at V and 4 bases at J, with 20 bases between the two ends. The CDR3 DNA follows: TGTGCCAGCAGCTCCCTCATGGCTCAAGGGCTTTACGAGCAGTACTTC. Its translation: CASSSLMAQGLYEQYF.

V usage is TRBV28 and J usage is TRBJ2-7; 7 bases align to TRBD1. Germline CDR1 reads MDHEN; CDR2 reads SYDVKM. This CDR3 comprises 14 residues. With V trimmed by 2 bases and J by 4 bases, 5 bases remained unmatched. CDR3 in amino acids: CASSLGQGVYEQYF. The CDR3 coding sequence is TGTGCCAGCAGTTTAGGTCAGGGGGTGTACGAGCAGTACTTC.

The rearrangement joins TRBV11-1 to TRBJ2-5, with 10 bases that match TRBD2. V was clipped by 2 bases and J by 2 bases; unmatched bases: 5. Germline values: CDR1 SGHAT, CDR2 FQDESV (reference sequence). The CDR3 consists of 16 residues. The chain's CDR3 is CASSLRLAGVQETQYF. Written as DNA, the CDR3 is TGTGCCAGCAGCTTAAGACTAGCGGGCGTTCAAGAGACCCAGTACTTC. The complete variable domain, with remaining parts taken from reference TRBV11-1 and TRBJ2-5, reads EAEVAQSPRYKITEKSQAVAFWCDPISGHATLYWYRQILGQGPELLVQFQDESVVDDSQLPKDRFSAERLKGVDSTLKIQPAELGDSAMYLCASSLRLAGVQETQYFGPGTRLLVL.

As for this clone: An end of the junction differs from the germline gene, which may be a read error. Other DNA sequences in this sample translate to the same CDR3. The gene calls are TRBV10-3 and TRBJ1-5, with TRBD1 identical over 8 bases. CDR1 and CDR2 (germline): ENHRY, SYGVKD. This CDR3 contains 15 residues. The CDR3 protein is CAISEQTGENQPQHF. CDR3 sequence (DNA): TGTGCAATCAGTGAGCAGACAGGGGAGAATCAGCCCCAGCATTTT.

This chain joins TRBV28 and TRBJ2-4, with TRBD1 matching 7 bases. Germline V CDR1 and CDR2: MDHEN, SYDVKM. This CDR3 is built from 14 residues. After removal of 5 bases from V and 8 bases from J, the junction contained 9 bases not matched to a gene. This chain's CDR3 is CASSAGQDEDIQYF. The CDR3, as DNA: TGTGCCAGCAGTGCCGGACAGGACGAGGACATTCAGTACTTC. Filled out from reference TRBV28 and TRBJ2-4, the complete variable domain reads DVKVTQSSRYLVKRTGEKVFLECVQDMDHENMFWYRQDPGLGLRLIYFSYDVKMKEKGDIPEGYSVSREKKERFSLILESASTNQTSMYLCASSAGQDEDIQYFGAGTRLSVL.

The rearrangement links TRBV6-5 to TRBJ1-1; possible D gene TRBD1, 5 bases. The CDR3 consists of 13 residues. V lost 2 bases to trimming and J lost 4 bases, with 8 bases between them. Germline loops: CDR1 MNHEY, CDR2 SVGAGI. CDR3 residues: CASSYNGGTEAFF. The CDR3 DNA sequence: TGTGCCAGCAGTTACAATGGGGGCACTGAAGCTTTCTTT.

The chain couples TRBV5-5 to TRBJ2-2; 9 bases agree with TRBD1. The CDR3 has 17 amino acids. V shed 2 bases, J shed 4 bases, and the junction held 9 bases outside the gene matches. CDR1 and CDR2 (germline): SGHKS, YYEKEE (reference sequence). CDR3 region: CASSLMTGTGLTGELFF. The CDR3 DNA sequence: TGTGCCAGCAGCTTAATGACCGGGACAGGGCTCACCGGGGAGCTGTTTTTT.

V is TRBV5-3 and J is TRBJ2-1; 8 bases align to TRBD1. TRBV5-3 is classed as an ORF, of uncertain function. With 10 bases clipped from V and 10 bases from J, the junction kept 13 bases outside the gene matches. This CDR3 contains 13 residues. The CDR3: CAGGQGAFNEQFF. DNA for the CDR3: TGTGCCGGCGGACAGGGAGCGTTTAACGAGCAGTTCTTC.

The CDR3 is CAVSPGPRTSYEQYF. The CDR3 coding sequence is TGTGCCGTCTCCCCGGGACCCAGAACTTCCTACGAGCAGTACTTC. The V call is TRBV10-3, the J call TRBJ2-7; perhaps D is TRBD1 or TRBD2 (5 bases each). The ends were cut back, 11 bases at V and 1 base at J, with 21 bases in the middle. Germline lookup yields CDR1 ENHRY and CDR2 SYGVKD. The CDR3 totals 15 residues.

The chain combines TRBV7-6 with TRBJ1-6; no clear D gene. V lost 0 bases, J lost 8 bases, and 8 bases lay in between. Germline CDR1 and CDR2: SGHVS and FNYEAQ. This CDR3 has 14 amino acids. The CDR3 sequence is CASSLAGSDSPLHF. CDR3 coding DNA: TGTGCCAGCAGCTTAGCAGGGTCGGATTCACCCCTCCACTTT.

The V call is TRBV14, the J call TRBJ2-5, with a possible D match to TRBD2 (5 bases). CDR3 length: 13 residues. Per the germline V gene, CDR1 is SGHDN and CDR2 is FVKESK. Trimming removed 4 bases from V and 7 bases from J, with 13 bases in between. The CDR3 sequence: CASSPAASLTQYF. The CDR3 DNA reads as TGTGCCAGCAGCCCAGCGGCGTCGTTGACCCAGTACTTC. Combining the CDR3 with reference TRBV14 and TRBJ2-5 gives the whole variable domain EAGVTQFPSHSVIEKGQTVTLRCDPISGHDNLYWYRRVMGKEIKFLLHFVKESKQDESGMPNNRFLAERTGGTYSTLKVQPAELEDSGVYFCASSPAASLTQYFGPGTRLLVL.

The chain links TRBV5-1 to TRBJ1-2; a possible D gene is TRBD1 (6 bases). Germline V gene data show CDR1 as SGHRS and CDR2 as YFSETQ. V lost 4 bases, J lost 4 bases, and 17 bases lay in between. There are 15 residues in the CDR3. The CDR3: CASSPGHRDPYGYTF. CDR3 DNA: TGCGCCAGCAGCCCGGGACACCGGGATCCCTATGGCTACACCTTC.